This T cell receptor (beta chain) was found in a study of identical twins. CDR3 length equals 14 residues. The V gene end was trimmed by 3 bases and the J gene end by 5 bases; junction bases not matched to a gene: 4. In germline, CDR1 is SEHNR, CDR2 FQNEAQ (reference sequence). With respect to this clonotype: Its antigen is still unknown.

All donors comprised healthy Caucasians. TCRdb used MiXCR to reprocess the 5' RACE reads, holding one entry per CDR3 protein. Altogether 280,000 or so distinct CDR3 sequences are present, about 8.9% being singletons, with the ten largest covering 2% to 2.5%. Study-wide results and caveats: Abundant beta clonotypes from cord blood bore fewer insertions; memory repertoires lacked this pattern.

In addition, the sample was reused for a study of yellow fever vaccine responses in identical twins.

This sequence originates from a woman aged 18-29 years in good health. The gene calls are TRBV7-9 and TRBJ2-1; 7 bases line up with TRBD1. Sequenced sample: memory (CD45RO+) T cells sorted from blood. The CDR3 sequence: CASSFPGQDNEQFF. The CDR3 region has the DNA TGTGCCAGCAGCTTTCCCGGACAGGACAATGAGCAGTTCTTC. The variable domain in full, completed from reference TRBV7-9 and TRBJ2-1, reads DTGVSQNPRHKITKRGQNVTFRCDPISEHNRLYWYRQTLGQGPEFLTYFQNEAQLEKSRLLSDRFSAERPKGSFSTLEIQRTEQGDSAMYLCASSFPGQDNEQFFGPGTRLTVL.